This T cell receptor beta chain is drawn from a study of cytomegalovirus exposure and HLA in healthy donors. This table comes from immunoSEQ multiplex PCR, and its TCRdb copy is limited to in-frame clones, with some not included. The sample carries approximately 260,000 clones, approximately 83% recorded once. Trimming cost V 4 bases and J 4 bases; bases outside gene matches: 4. The CDR3 is 16 residues long. Germline CDR1 is LNHNV and CDR2 is YYDKDF (reference sequence). The clonotype was recovered from a woman aged 18-29 years in good health and CMV-seronegative. The chain recombines TRBV15 with TRBJ2-3; 14 nucleotides line up with TRBD2. Sequencing was performed on PBMCs. CDR3 coding DNA: TGTGCCACCAGCACAGGACTAGCGGGGGGCCCAGATACGCAGTATTTT. As protein: CATSTGLAGGPDTQYF.